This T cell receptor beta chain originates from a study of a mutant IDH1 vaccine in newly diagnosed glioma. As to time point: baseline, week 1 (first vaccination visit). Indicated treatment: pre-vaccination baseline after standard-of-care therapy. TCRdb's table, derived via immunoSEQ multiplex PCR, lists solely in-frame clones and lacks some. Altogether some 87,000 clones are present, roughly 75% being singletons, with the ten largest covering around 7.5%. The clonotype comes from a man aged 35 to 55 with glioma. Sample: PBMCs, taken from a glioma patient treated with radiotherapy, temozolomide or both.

CDR3 coding DNA: TGTGCCAGCAGTTACAGGGCAGTGCAAGAGACCCAGTACTTC. Protein: CASSYRAVQETQYF. The V and J genes are TRBV6-5 and TRBJ2-5; no definite D call. Trimming removed 2 bases from V and 2 bases from J, with 9 bases in between. Germline CDR1 and CDR2: MNHEY and SVGAGI. This CDR3 has 14 amino acids.